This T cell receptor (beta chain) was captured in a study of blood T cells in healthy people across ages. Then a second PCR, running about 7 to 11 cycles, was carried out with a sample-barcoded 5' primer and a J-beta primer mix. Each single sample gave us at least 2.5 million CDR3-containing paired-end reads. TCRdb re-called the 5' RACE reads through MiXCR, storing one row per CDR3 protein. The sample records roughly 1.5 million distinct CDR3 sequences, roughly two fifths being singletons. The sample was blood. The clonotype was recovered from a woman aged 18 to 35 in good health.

Here the CDR3 DNA reads TGTGCCAGCAGAGGGGCACGGAGAATAGATGGCTACACCTTC. Encoded protein: CASRGARRIDGYTF. This chain connects TRBV27 to TRBJ1-2, with a tentative D call TRBD1 (5 bases). The germline gives CDR1 MNHEY, CDR2 SMNVEV (reference sequence). The CDR3 consists of 14 residues. Trimming removed 6 bases from V and 6 bases from J, with 17 bases in between.